This T cell receptor (beta chain) stems from a study of blood T cell repertoires in COVID-19. About the study: COVID-19 samples collected from the United States, Italy and Spain covered acute and convalescent phases. From T cells, B-cell-depleted T cells, or PBMCs came the material, which was cDNA or gDNA.

Authors' data handling: Scientists estimated how many nucleated cells there were by amplifying reference gene primers. Data came from immunoSEQ multiplex PCR; TCRdb stores just in-frame clones and leaves some out. V and J calls and clone size are as listed in that table; D and trimming were resolved from the DNA. The profile shows under 140,000 clones, around 79% of them singletons. V gave up 1 base and J gave up 3 bases, with 13 bases separating them. This CDR3 has 15 amino acids. Per germline, CDR1 SGHRS and CDR2 YFSETQ. The sample consisted of peripheral blood. The clonotype was recovered from a woman aged 80 or over with active or convalescent COVID-19. The chain uses TRBV5-1 and TRBJ2-5; no reliable D call. CDR3 sequence: CASSLFYFPEETQYF. The CDR3 bases are TGCGCCAGCAGCTTGTTCTACTTCCCCGAAGAGACCCAGTACTTC.